The 16 T cell receptor beta chains given below trace back to one sample, sequenced in a study of CD8 T cells in ankylosing spondylitis. TCRdb recomputed calls from the 5' RACE reads with MiXCR, one row per CDR3 protein. There are about 42,000 distinct CDR3 sequences in the sample; 2.7% occur only once, and about 4.8% lies in the top ten. Sequencing used blood, either unsorted or a sorted T cell fraction (not recorded which). These receptors were taken from a male donor with ankylosing spondylitis or in good health (not recorded which).

This clonotype was recorded many times. This chain links TRBV9 with TRBJ2-3; D gene unclear. The CDR3 length is 14 residues. The germline V gene has CDR1 SGDLS and CDR2 YYNGEE. V was shortened by 0 bases and J by 3 bases, with 8 bases between the two germline ends. CDR3 sequence reads: CASSVALGTDTQYF. The CDR3 bases are TGTGCCAGCAGCGTAGCTCTAGGGACAGATACGCAGTATTTT.

This clonotype was counted at least ten times. The chain has TRBV10-3 and TRBJ2-1; 11 nucleotides agree with TRBD1. The CDR3 runs 17 residues. From germline, CDR1 is ENHRY and CDR2 SYGVKD. CDR3 sequence reads: CPTGTGGEGPSYNEQFF. CDR3 in DNA: TGTCCAACCGGGACAGGGGGGGAGGGCCCATCCTACAATGAGCAGTTCTTC.

The rearrangement joins TRBV9 to TRBJ2-5, with D perhaps TRBD1 or TRBD2 (5 bases each). The germline V gene has CDR1 SGDLS and CDR2 YYNGEE. V gave up 2 bases and J gave up 1 base, with 24 bases separating them. CDR3 length: 19 amino acids. The CDR3 DNA is TGTGCCAGCAGCGTGGGACCCGGCTCCGGGTGGTCTGGCCAAGAGACCCAGTACTTC. This encodes CASSVGPGSGWSGQETQYF.

In this sample, this clonotype turned up many times. V and J are TRBV9 and TRBJ2-7, with 9 bases fitting TRBD1. V dropped 2 bases and J dropped 2; count of bases not matched to a gene: 8. From germline, CDR1 is SGDLS and CDR2 YYNGEE. This CDR3 is 16 amino acids long. CDR3 amino acids: CASSVSAGTGPYEQYF. The CDR3 region has the DNA TGTGCCAGCAGCGTCTCCGCCGGGACAGGGCCCTACGAGCAGTACTTC.

This clonotype appeared many times. The chain carries TRBV9 and TRBJ2-3; D possibly uses TRBD1 or TRBD2 (5 bases each). The CDR3 runs 14 residues. V shed 0 bases and J shed 8 bases, with 13 bases lying between them. From germline, CDR1 is SGDLS and CDR2 YYNGEE. In DNA, the CDR3 is TGTGCCAGCAGCGTAGGGGCAGGGCGGGCTACGCAGTATTTT. Amino acids: CASSVGAGRATQYF.

By its share, this clonotype is medium-sized. The chain recombines TRBV9 with TRBJ2-3, with 10 bases matching TRBD2. This CDR3 region has 16 residues. CDR1 is SGDLS, CDR2 YYNGEE, per germline. V lost 4 bases, J lost 1 base, and 6 bases stayed unmatched. CDR3 DNA sequence: TGTGCCAGCAGCAAACAAAGCGGGAGGGGCACAGATACGCAGTATTTT. Residues: CASSKQSGRGTDTQYF.

At least ten counts were recorded for this clonotype. The rearrangement links TRBV6-8 to TRBJ2-3; D perhaps matches TRBD2 (5 bases). Germline V gene sequence: CDR1 MNHGY, CDR2 SAAAGT. The V end lost 10 bases, the J end lost 1 base, and 18 bases lay between the germline ends. The CDR3 extends over 15 amino acids. The CDR3 DNA reads TGTGCCACCCCCCTCCTTAGGCGGGGCACAGATACGCAGTATTTT. The encoded protein is CATPLLRRGTDTQYF.

This clonotype showed up many times. This chain joins TRBV9 and TRBJ2-6; TRBD1 aligns across 7 bases. V shed 3 bases, J shed 4 bases, and the junction held 19 bases outside the gene matches. The CDR3 runs to 20 residues. Germline V lookup: CDR1 SGDLS, CDR2 YYNGEE. CDR3 nucleotides: TGTGCCAGCAGCGATCAACCCCGGCACAGGGGAACTGCGGGGGCCAACGTCCTGACTTTC. Translation: CASSDQPRHRGTAGANVLTF.

For this clonotype: Since the CDR3 does not end with the conserved phenylalanine or tryptophan, this likely comes from a read error. This rearrangement joins TRBV9 to TRBJ2-7; D may be TRBD2 (6 bases). The CDR3 totals 15 residues. The germline V gene has CDR1 SGDLS and CDR2 YYNGEE. The CDR3 bases are TGTACCAGCAGCGTAGCGGATAGCGGAGGCTTCGAACAGTACCTC. This codes for CTSSVADSGGFEQYL.

This clonotype was seen many times. This rearrangement joins TRBV9 to TRBJ2-2, with D uncertain. Trimming pared 4 bases from V and 0 bases from J, leaving 7 bases between. Germline V gene data show CDR1 as SGDLS and CDR2 as YYNGEE. There are 14 residues in the CDR3. This CDR3 reads CASSTAANTGELFF. The CDR3 region has the DNA TGTGCCAGCAGCACGGCCGCGAACACCGGGGAGCTGTTTTTT.

This clonotype appeared many times. The genes are TRBV9 and TRBJ2-2, with 8 nucleotides matching TRBD2. Per germline, CDR1 SGDLS and CDR2 YYNGEE. This CDR3 is 15 amino acids long. V lost 1 base to trimming and J lost 5 bases; unmatched junction nucleotides: 4. The DNA for the CDR3 is TGTGCCAGCAGCGTAAGCGGGAGTTGGACCGGGGAGCTGTTTTTT. It yields the protein CASSVSGSWTGELFF.

This clonotype was counted many times. The chain carries TRBV9 and TRBJ2-7; D call uncertain. CDR1 is SGDLS and CDR2 is YYNGEE in the germline V gene. The CDR3 totals 13 residues. V dropped 2 bases and J dropped 5 bases, with 11 bases sitting between them. The CDR3 nucleotides read TGTGCCAGCAGCGTGGAGCGAGGAGACGAGCAGTACTTC. Its translation: CASSVERGDEQYF.

This clonotype was seen many times. V and J are TRBV9 and TRBJ2-5; D is unclear. Trimming cost V 2 bases and J 1 base, with 9 bases left between them. This CDR3 is built from 14 residues. Germline CDR1 and CDR2: SGDLS and YYNGEE. The CDR3: CASSVGSPQETQYF. The CDR3 DNA follows: TGTGCCAGCAGCGTGGGCTCCCCCCAAGAGACCCAGTACTTC.

This clonotype was seen ten or more times. This chain links TRBV9 with TRBJ2-3; D uncertain. This CDR3 is 12 amino acids long. Trimming removed 0 bases at V and 8 bases at J, with 7 bases between. The germline V gene has CDR1 SGDLS and CDR2 YYNGEE. CDR3: CASSVEVGTQYF. For the CDR3, the DNA is TGTGCCAGCAGCGTAGAGGTCGGTACGCAGTATTTT.

In this sample, this clonotype turned up many times. V usage is TRBV9 and J usage is TRBJ2-1; possibly TRBD1 for D (5 bases). The CDR3 length is 16 residues. V was trimmed by 3 bases and J by 0 bases, leaving 13 bases between them. CDR1 is SGDLS, CDR2 YYNGEE, per germline. CDR3 loop: CASSEGVSVSYNEQFF. The CDR3 bases are TGTGCCAGCAGCGAAGGGGTGAGCGTCTCCTACAATGAGCAGTTCTTC.

This clonotype was recorded at least ten times. The gene calls are TRBV9 and TRBJ1-2; the match to TRBD1 covers 12 bases. In germline, CDR1 is SGDLS, CDR2 YYNGEE. Losses at the gene ends were 0 bases for V and 7 bases for J; bases not matched to a gene: 10. The CDR3 spans 17 residues. The CDR3 DNA sequence: TGTGCCAGCAGCGTAGCGGGACAGGGGGCGCGATTTACTGGCTACACCTTC. Translated: CASSVAGQGARFTGYTF.